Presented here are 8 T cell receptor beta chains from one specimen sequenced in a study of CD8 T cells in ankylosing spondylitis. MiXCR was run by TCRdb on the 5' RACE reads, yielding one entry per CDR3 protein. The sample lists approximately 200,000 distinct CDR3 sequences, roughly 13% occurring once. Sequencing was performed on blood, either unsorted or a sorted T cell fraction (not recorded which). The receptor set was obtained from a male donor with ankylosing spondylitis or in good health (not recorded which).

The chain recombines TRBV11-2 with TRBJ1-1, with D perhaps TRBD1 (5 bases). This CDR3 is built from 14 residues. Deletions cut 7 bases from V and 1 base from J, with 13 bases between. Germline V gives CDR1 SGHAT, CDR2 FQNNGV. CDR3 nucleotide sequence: TGTGCCAGCACCCTAGGGGCAGCGAACACTGAAGCTTTCTTT. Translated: CASTLGAANTEAFF. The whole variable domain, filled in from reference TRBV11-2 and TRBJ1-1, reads EAGVAQSPRYKIIEKRQSVAFWCNPISGHATLYWYQQILGQGPKLLIQFQNNGVVDDSQLPKDRFSAERLKGVDSTLKIQPAKLEDSAVYLCASTLGAANTEAFFGQGTRLTVV.

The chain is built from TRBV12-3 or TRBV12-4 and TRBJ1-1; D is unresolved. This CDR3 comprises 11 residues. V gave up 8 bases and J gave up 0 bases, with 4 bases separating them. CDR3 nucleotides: TGTGCCAGCTTGATGAACACTGAAGCTTTCTTT. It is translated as CASLMNTEAFF.

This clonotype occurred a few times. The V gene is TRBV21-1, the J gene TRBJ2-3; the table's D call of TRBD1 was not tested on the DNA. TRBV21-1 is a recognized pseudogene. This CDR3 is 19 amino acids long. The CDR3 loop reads CASSKGGGGEPSSTDTQYF. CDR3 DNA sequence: TGTGCCAGCAGCAAAGGGGGCGGGGGAGAACCTTCTAGCACAGATACGCAGTATTTT.

This CDR3 reads CASSSRNGYTF. DNA for the CDR3: TGTGCCAGCAGCTCGAGGAATGGCTACACCTTC. The V and J genes are TRBV7-9 and TRBJ1-2; D gene unclear. The germline V gene has CDR1 SEHNR and CDR2 FQNEAQ (reference sequence). V shed 4 bases and J shed 6 bases, with 6 bases lying between them. The CDR3 sequence is 11 residues long.

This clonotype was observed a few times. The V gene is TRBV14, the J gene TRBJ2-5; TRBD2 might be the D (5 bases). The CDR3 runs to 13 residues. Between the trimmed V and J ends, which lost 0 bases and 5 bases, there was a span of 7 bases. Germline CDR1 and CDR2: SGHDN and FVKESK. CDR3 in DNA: TGTGCCAGCAGCCAAGATCCGGGGGAGACCCAGTACTTC. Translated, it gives CASSQDPGETQYF.

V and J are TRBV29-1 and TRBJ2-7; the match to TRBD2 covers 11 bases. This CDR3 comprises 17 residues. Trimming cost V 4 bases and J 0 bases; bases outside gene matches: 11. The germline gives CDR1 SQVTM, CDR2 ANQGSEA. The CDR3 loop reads CSVAGGLAALSSYEQYF. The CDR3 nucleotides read TGCAGCGTTGCTGGGGGACTAGCGGCGTTAAGCTCCTACGAGCAGTACTTC.

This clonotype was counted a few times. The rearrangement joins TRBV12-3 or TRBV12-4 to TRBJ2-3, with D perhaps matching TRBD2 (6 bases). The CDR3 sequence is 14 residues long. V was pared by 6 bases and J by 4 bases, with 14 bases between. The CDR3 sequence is CASSPGGGADTQYF. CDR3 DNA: TGTGCCAGCAGCCCCGGGGGAGGAGCAGATACGCAGTATTTT.

CDR3: CASSPSTGSGETQYF. For the CDR3, the DNA is TGTGCCAGCTCACCTTCGACAGGTAGCGGAGAGACCCAGTACTTC. The J gene is TRBJ2-5, the V gene TRBV18; the D gene could be TRBD1 or TRBD2 (6 bases each). There are 15 residues in the CDR3. Between the trimmed V and J ends, which lost 3 bases and 4 bases, there was a span of 15 bases. Germline-derived CDR1 and CDR2 are KGHSH and LQKENI.